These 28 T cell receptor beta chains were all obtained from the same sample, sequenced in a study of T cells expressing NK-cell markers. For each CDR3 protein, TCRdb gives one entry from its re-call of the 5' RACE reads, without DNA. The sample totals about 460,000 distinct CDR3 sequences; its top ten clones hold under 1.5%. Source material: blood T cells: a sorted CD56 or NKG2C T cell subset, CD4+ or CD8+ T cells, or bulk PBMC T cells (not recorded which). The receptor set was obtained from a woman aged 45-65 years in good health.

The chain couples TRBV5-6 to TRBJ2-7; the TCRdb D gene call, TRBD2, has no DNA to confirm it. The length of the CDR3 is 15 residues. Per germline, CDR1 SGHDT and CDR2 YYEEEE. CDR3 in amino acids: CASSPGLLSSYEQYF.

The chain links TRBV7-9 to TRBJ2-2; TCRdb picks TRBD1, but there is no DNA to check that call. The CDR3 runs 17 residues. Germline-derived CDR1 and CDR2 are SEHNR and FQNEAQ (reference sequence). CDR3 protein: CASSPPPRQGLTRELFF.

CDR3 in amino acids: CSALPRDSMIYGYTF. V gene TRBV20-1 combines with J gene TRBJ1-2; TCRdb's D call, TRBD1, is unchecked because there is no DNA. CDR1 DFQATT and CDR2 SNEGSKA come from the germline V gene (reference sequence). CDR3 length equals 15 residues.

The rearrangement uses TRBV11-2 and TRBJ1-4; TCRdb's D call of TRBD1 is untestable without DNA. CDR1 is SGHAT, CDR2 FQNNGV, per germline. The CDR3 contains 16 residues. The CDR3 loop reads CASSYSSRGPNEKLFF.

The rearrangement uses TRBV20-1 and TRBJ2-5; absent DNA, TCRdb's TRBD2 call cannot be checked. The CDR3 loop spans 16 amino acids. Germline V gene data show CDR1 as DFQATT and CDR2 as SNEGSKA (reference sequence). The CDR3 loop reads CSATWTSGSGQETQYF.

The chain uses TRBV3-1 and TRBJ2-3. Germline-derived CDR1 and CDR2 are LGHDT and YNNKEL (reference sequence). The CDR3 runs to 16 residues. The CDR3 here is CASSQELGVGTDTQYF.

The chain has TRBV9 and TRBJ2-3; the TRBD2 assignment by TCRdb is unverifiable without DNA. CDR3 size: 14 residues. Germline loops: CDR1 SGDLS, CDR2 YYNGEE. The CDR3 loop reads CASSAGGGADTQYF.

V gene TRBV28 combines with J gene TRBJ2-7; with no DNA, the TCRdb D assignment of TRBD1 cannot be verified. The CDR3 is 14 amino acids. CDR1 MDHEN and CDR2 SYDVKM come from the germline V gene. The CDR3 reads CASSLSRGGYEQYF.

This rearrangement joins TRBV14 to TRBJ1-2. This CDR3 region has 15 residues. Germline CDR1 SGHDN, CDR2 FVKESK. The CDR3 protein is CASSQSGRSGYGYTF.

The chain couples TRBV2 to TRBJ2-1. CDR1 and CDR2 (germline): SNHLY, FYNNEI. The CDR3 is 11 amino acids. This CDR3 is CASSVDQLSFF.

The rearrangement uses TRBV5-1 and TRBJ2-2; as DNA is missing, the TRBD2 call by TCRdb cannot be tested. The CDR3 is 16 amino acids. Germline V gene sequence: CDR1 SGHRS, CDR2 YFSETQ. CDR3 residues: CASSLMLASGPGELFF.

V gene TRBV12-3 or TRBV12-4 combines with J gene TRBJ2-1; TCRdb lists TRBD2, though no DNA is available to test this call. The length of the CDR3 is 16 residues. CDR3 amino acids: CASSFRLAPVDNEQFF.

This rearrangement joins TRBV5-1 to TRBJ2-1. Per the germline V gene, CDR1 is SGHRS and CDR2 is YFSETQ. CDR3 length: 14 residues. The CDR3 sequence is CASSFSGYPNEQFF.

The CDR3 sequence is CASSRGQGFSNQPQHF. The V and J genes are TRBV7-2 and TRBJ1-5; TCRdb outputs TRBD1, but without DNA this stays unchecked. The CDR3 covers 16 residues. Germline-derived CDR1 and CDR2 are SGHTA and FQGNSA. Drawing the rest from reference TRBV7-2 and TRBJ1-5, the complete variable domain is GAGVSQSPSNKVTEKGKDVELRCDPISGHTALYWYRQSLGQGLEFLIYFQGNSAPDKSGLPSDRFSAERTGGSVSTLTIQRTQQEDSAVYLCASSRGQGFSNQPQHFGDGTRLSIL.

The CDR3 sequence: CSVSGPSYEQYF. J is TRBJ2-7 and V is TRBV29-1; TCRdb's D call of TRBD2 is untestable without DNA. CDR1 SQVTM and CDR2 ANQGSEA come from the germline V gene. The CDR3 is 12 residues long.

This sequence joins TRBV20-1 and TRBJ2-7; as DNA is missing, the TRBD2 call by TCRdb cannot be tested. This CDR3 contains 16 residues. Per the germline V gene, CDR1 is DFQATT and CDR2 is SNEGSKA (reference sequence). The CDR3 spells CSAQRLAGGRIYEQYF.

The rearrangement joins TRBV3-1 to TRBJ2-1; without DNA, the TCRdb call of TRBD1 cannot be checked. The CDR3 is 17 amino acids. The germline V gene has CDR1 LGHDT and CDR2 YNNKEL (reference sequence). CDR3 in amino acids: CASSQDRDMRSYNEQFF.

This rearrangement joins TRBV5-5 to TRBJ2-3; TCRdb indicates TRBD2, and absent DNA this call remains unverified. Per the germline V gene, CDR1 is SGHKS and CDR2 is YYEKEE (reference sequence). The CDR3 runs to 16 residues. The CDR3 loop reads CASSFGTNQGPDTQYF.

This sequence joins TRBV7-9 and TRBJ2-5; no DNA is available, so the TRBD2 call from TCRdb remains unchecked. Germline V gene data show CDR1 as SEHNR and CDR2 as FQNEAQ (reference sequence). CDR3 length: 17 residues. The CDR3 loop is CASSRGRTGVGQETQYF.

The CDR3 spells CASSFTGVGEKLFF. The chain has TRBV5-1 and TRBJ1-4; as DNA is missing, the TRBD1 call by TCRdb cannot be tested. This CDR3 has 14 residues. The V gene's germline CDR1 is SGHRS and CDR2 YFSETQ.

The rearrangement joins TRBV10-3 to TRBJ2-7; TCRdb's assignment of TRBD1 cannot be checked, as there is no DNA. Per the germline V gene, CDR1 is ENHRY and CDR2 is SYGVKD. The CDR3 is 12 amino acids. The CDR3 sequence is CAISVDRNEQYF.

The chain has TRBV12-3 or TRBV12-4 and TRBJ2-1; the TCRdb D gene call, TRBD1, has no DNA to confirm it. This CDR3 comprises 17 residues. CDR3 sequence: CASSPTAIWRGYNEQFF.

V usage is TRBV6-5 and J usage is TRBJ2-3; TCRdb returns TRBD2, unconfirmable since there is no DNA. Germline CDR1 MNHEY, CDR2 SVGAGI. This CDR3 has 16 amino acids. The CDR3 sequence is CASSFRLAGVTDTQYF.

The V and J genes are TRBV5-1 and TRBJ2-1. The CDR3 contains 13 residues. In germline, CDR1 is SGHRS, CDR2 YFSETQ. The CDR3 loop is CASSLFGRSEQFF. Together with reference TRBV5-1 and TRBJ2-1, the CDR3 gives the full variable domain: KAGVTQTPRYLIKTRGQQVTLSCSPISGHRSVSWYQQTPGQGLQFLFEYFSETQRNKGNFPGRFSGRQFSNSRSEMNVSTLELGDSALYLCASSLFGRSEQFFGPGTRLTVL.

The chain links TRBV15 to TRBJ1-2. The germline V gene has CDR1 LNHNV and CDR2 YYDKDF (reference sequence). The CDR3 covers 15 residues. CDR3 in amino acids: CATSMELDARRGYTF.

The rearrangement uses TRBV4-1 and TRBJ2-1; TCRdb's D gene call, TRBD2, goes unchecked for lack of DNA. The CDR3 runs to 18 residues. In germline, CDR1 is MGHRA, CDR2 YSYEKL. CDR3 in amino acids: CASSQDGRAVSLDNEQFF.

CDR3 sequence: CASSADPNPDTQYF. The chain carries TRBV2 and TRBJ2-3. This CDR3 is 14 amino acids long. Germline loops: CDR1 SNHLY, CDR2 FYNNEI.

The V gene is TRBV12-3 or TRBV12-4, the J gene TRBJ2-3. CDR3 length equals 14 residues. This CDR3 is CASGLGGYTDTQYF.